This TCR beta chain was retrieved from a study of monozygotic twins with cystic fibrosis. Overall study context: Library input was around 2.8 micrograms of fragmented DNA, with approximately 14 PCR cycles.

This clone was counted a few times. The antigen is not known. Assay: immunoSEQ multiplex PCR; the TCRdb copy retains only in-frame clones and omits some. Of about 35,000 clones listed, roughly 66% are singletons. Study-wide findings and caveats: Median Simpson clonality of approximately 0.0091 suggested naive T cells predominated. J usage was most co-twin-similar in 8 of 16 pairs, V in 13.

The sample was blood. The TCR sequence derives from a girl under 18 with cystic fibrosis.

The CDR3 loop reads CASSQDRFDEKLFF. DNA for the CDR3: TGTGCCAGCTCCCAAGACAGATTCGATGAAAAACTGTTTTTT. V usage is TRBV18 and J usage is TRBJ1-4; D is perhaps TRBD1 (5 bases). This CDR3 has 14 residues. V was pared by 6 bases and J by 6 bases, with 14 bases between. Germline V gene sequence: CDR1 KGHSH, CDR2 LQKENI.